A single sample gave rise to the 8 T cell receptor beta chains below, sequenced in a study of technical replicates of blood from a handful of donors. Produced via immunoSEQ multiplex PCR; TCRdb's table is partial and in-frame only. In the table there are under 100,000 clones, more than 90% of which are singletons. The sequencing sample was made of T cells isolated from PBMCs. These receptors all stem from a human donor in good health.

The V gene is TRBV4-1, the J gene TRBJ2-1; 12 nucleotides align to TRBD1. The CDR3 covers 15 residues. Per the germline V gene, CDR1 is MGHRA and CDR2 is YSYEKL. V shed 4 bases, J shed 9 bases, and the junction held 7 bases outside the gene matches. The CDR3 bases are TGCGCCAGCAGCCCGGGACAGGGGGCGATCAGTGAGCAGTTCTTC. It is translated as CASSPGQGAISEQFF.

The gene calls are TRBV7-9 and TRBJ1-2; D is perhaps TRBD1 (6 bases). The germline V and J ends were trimmed by 3 bases and 8 bases, with 10 bases remaining between them. The germline V gene encodes CDR1 SEHNR and CDR2 FQNEAQ (reference sequence). CDR3 length equals 12 residues. CDR3 protein: CASSLLQGGYTF. The CDR3 DNA sequence: TGTGCCAGCAGCTTGCTTCAGGGGGGCTACACCTTC.

In DNA form, the CDR3 reads TGTGCCAGCAGCCCGACAGTCAGCGGGGGCTACACCTTC. Its protein is CASSPTVSGGYTF. This chain connects TRBV14 to TRBJ1-2; TRBD1 is a possible D gene (5 bases). The CDR3 has 13 residues. CDR1 SGHDN and CDR2 FVKESK come from the germline V gene. Trimming pared 4 bases from V and 8 bases from J, leaving 14 bases between.

The rearrangement uses TRBV7-9 and TRBJ2-7, with 9 bases matching TRBD1. The CDR3 is 16 amino acids. The germline V gene encodes CDR1 SEHNR and CDR2 FQNEAQ (reference sequence). V lost 4 bases and J lost 3; bases outside the gene matches: 10. The CDR3 region is CASSSDPGQGIYEQYF. For the CDR3, the DNA is TGTGCCAGCAGCTCCGACCCGGGACAGGGTATCTACGAGCAGTACTTC.

This clone was observed a single time. The CDR3 sequence is CASSSSSGTGTDTQYF. The CDR3 bases are TGTGCCAGCAGTTCCTCTAGCGGGACGGGAACAGATACGCAGTATTTT. The chain has TRBV28 and TRBJ2-3; TRBD2 agrees at 9 bases. The CDR3 totals 16 residues. V was clipped by 4 bases and J by 3 bases; unmatched bases: 8. CDR1 is MDHEN, CDR2 SYDVKM, per germline. Using reference TRBV28 and TRBJ2-3 for the parts outside the CDR3, the full variable domain is DVKVTQSSRYLVKRTGEKVFLECVQDMDHENMFWYRQDPGLGLRLIYFSYDVKMKEKGDIPEGYSVSREKKERFSLILESASTNQTSMYLCASSSSSGTGTDTQYFGPGTRLTVL.

The CDR3: CASNTQGTYEQYF. The CDR3, as DNA: TGTGCCAGCAACACCCAGGGGACCTACGAGCAGTACTTC. V usage is TRBV5-6 and J usage is TRBJ2-7; D is possibly TRBD1 (6 bases). Germline loops: CDR1 SGHDT, CDR2 YYEEEE. This CDR3 contains 13 residues. V dropped 6 bases and J dropped 2 bases, with 12 bases sitting between them.

The genes are TRBV7-6 and TRBJ1-2, with D hard to call. V was shortened by 5 bases and J by 2 bases, with 12 bases between the two germline ends. Germline V lookup: CDR1 SGHVS, CDR2 FNYEAQ. The length of the CDR3 is 14 residues. DNA for the CDR3: TGTGCCAGCAGCCAGGTTTCTGGGAACTATGGCTACACCTTC. It is translated as CASSQVSGNYGYTF.

The chain uses TRBV5-1 and TRBJ2-1, with TRBD2 as a possible D gene (7 bases). The CDR3 spans 16 residues. The V gene lost 0 bases and the J gene lost 6 bases, with 16 bases spanning the gap. Germline V gene sequence: CDR1 SGHRS, CDR2 YFSETQ. The chain's CDR3 is CASSLEGGGPPNEQFF. The DNA of the CDR3 is TGCGCCAGCAGCTTGGAGGGAGGGGGGCCCCCCAATGAGCAGTTCTTC.